A single sample gave rise to the 16 T cell receptor beta chains below, sequenced in a study of immune evolution from preneoplasia to lung adenocarcinoma. Repertoires were generated with immunoSEQ multiplex PCR, while TCRdb's copy carries only in-frame clones and drops some. The table shows around 9,900 clones, with roughly 91% occurring only once. Sequencing input: FFPE invasive lung adenocarcinoma tissue. The receptor set was obtained from an older person with invasive lung adenocarcinoma. Some clones in this sample may be carry-over from other donors' samples.

The rearrangement links TRBV18 to TRBJ1-1; 10 positions agree with TRBD1. J lost 1 base, V lost 6 bases, and 2 bases had no gene match. The CDR3 loop spans 14 amino acids. The germline V gene encodes CDR1 KGHSH and CDR2 LQKENI. CDR3 sequence (DNA): TGTGCCAGCTCGCGGACAGGGGGGAACACTGAAGCTTTCTTT. It specifies CASSRTGGNTEAFF.

V is TRBV5-1 and J is TRBJ2-7, with TRBD2 identical over 7 bases. The CDR3 runs 14 residues. Germline lookup yields CDR1 SGHRS and CDR2 YFSETQ. The trim removed 4 bases at V and 4 bases at J, leaving 8 bases unmatched. Here the CDR3 reads CASSTGLGGYEQYF. CDR3 in DNA: TGCGCCAGCAGCACGGGACTCGGGGGGTACGAGCAGTACTTC. The full variable domain, rest sourced from reference TRBV5-1 and TRBJ2-7, is KAGVTQTPRYLIKTRGQQVTLSCSPISGHRSVSWYQQTPGQGLQFLFEYFSETQRNKGNFPGRFSGRQFSNSRSEMNVSTLELGDSALYLCASSTGLGGYEQYFGPGTRLTVT.

V and J are TRBV27 and TRBJ1-1, with D possibly being TRBD1 (5 bases). The germline V and J ends were trimmed by 6 bases and 3 bases, with 14 bases remaining between them. Germline V CDR1 and CDR2: MNHEY, SMNVEV (reference sequence). CDR3 size: 14 residues. The CDR3 nucleotides are TGTGCCAGCAGCCCAGGGAGGGCCTACACTGAAGCTTTCTTT. This codes for CASSPGRAYTEAFF.

This sequence joins TRBV4-1 and TRBJ2-3; 8 nucleotides agree with TRBD1. After removal of 0 bases from V and 2 bases from J, the junction contained 7 bases not matched to a gene. The CDR3 loop spans 17 amino acids. CDR1 is MGHRA, CDR2 YSYEKL, per germline. CDR3 in DNA: TGCGCCAGCAGCCAAGAAGGTACCAGGGGGCCCACAGATACGCAGTATTTT. The encoded protein is CASSQEGTRGPTDTQYF.

This chain links TRBV7-8 with TRBJ1-3; maybe TRBD1 (5 bases). Germline V gives CDR1 SGHVS, CDR2 FQNEAQ. This CDR3 region has 15 residues. V was clipped by 5 bases and J by 4 bases, with 15 bases between them. CDR3 region: CASSRGLGDGNTIYF. The CDR3 DNA follows: TGTGCCAGCAGCCGCGGACTGGGGGACGGAAACACCATATATTTT.

This chain uses TRBV7-9 with TRBJ1-1; 10 nucleotides match TRBD1. V was pared by 1 base and J by 9 bases, with 11 bases of the junction left unmatched. Germline-derived CDR1 and CDR2 are SEHNR and FQNEAQ (reference sequence). The CDR3 has 16 amino acids. CDR3 DNA: TGTGCCAGCAGCTTAGGCGGGACAGGGGCGCAGGGCCAAGCTTTCTTT. This translates into CASSLGGTGAQGQAFF.

This clone was observed a few times. The chain has TRBV30 and TRBJ1-1; D is undetermined. Deletions cut 0 bases from V and 0 bases from J, with 5 bases between. The CDR3 spans 13 residues. Germline CDR1 GTSNPN, CDR2 SVGIG (reference sequence). Here the CDR3 reads CAWSVHLNTEAFF. CDR3 DNA sequence: TGTGCCTGGAGTGTTCATTTGAACACTGAAGCTTTCTTT.

This chain joins TRBV30 and TRBJ2-1; 10 positions agree with TRBD2. CDR3 length: 14 residues. V dropped 6 bases and J dropped 8; count of bases not matched to a gene: 10. Germline V gene sequence: CDR1 GTSNPN, CDR2 SVGIG (reference sequence). Here the CDR3 DNA reads TGTGCCTGCCAAACTAGCGGGACCCTACATGAGCAGTTCTTC. Its protein is CACQTSGTLHEQFF.

The gene calls are TRBV2 and TRBJ1-2; D call uncertain. The CDR3 runs 12 residues. With 2 bases removed from V and 7 bases from J, the gap between germline ends came to 8 bases. Germline V gives CDR1 SNHLY, CDR2 FYNNEI. CDR3 DNA sequence: TGTGCCAGCAGTGAATCAGAGACTGGCTACACCTTC. Amino acids: CASSESETGYTF.

This CDR3 reads CAWGTANYGYTF. In DNA, the CDR3 is TGTGCCTGGGGGACAGCTAACTATGGCTACACCTTC. The chain links TRBV2 to TRBJ1-2, with 7 bases fitting TRBD1. The CDR3 sequence is 12 residues long. V gave up 11 bases and J gave up 0 bases; unmatched junction bases: 3. Germline loops: CDR1 SNHLY, CDR2 FYNNEI.

This clone has just one count. J is TRBJ1-2 and V is TRBV28; 7 nucleotides line up with TRBD1. The CDR3 loop spans 19 amino acids. Trimming at V came to 6 bases and at J to 0 bases, leaving 19 bases not matched to a gene. Germline-derived CDR1 and CDR2 are MDHEN and SYDVKM. The CDR3 bases are TGTGCCAGCAGCCCGAGTGTTGTCGGGACAGCGTTAGCTAACTATGGCTACACCTTC. Encoded protein: CASSPSVVGTALANYGYTF.

In its sample, this clone was seen once. J is TRBJ1-2 and V is TRBV29-1; D is ambiguous. The germline V and J ends were trimmed by 3 bases and 1 base, with 3 bases remaining between them. CDR1 SQVTM and CDR2 ANQGSEA come from the germline V gene. This CDR3 comprises 11 residues. CDR3 coding DNA: TGCAGCGTTGAGAGTAACTATGGCTACACCTTC. This sequence encodes CSVESNYGYTF.

This chain links TRBV28 with TRBJ2-7; 10 bases align to TRBD2. The CDR3 length is 14 residues. The germline gives CDR1 MDHEN, CDR2 SYDVKM. V shed 8 bases and J 3 bases; nucleotides not matched to a gene: 7. CDR3 sequence reads: CASGTAGGLYEQYF. The DNA for the CDR3 is TGTGCCAGCGGTACAGCGGGGGGGCTCTACGAGCAGTACTTC.

The chain recombines TRBV5-8 with TRBJ1-2, with 9 bases matching TRBD1. CDR1 SGHTS and CDR2 YDEGEE come from the germline V gene. The V segment lost 4 bases and the J segment 7 bases; nucleotides outside the gene matches: 11. CDR3 length: 15 residues. This chain's CDR3 is CASSSRDRVFFGYTF. In DNA form, the CDR3 reads TGTGCCAGCAGCAGCCGGGACAGGGTGTTTTTTGGCTACACCTTC.

The chain links TRBV30 to TRBJ1-4, with TRBD1 matching 8 bases. CDR1 is GTSNPN, CDR2 SVGIG, per germline (reference sequence). The CDR3 contains 16 residues. Trimming took 5 bases from V and 0 from J; bases not matched to a gene: 8. For the CDR3, the DNA is TGTGCCTGGGCAGGGGGCTCATTTGCAACTAATGAAAAACTGTTTTTT. Residues: CAWAGGSFATNEKLFF. Combining the CDR3 with reference TRBV30 and TRBJ1-4 gives the whole variable domain SQTIHQWPATLVQPVGSPLSLECTVEGTSNPNLYWYRQAAGRGLQLLFYSVGIGQISSEVPQNLSASRPQDRQFILSSKKLLLSDSGFYLCAWAGGSFATNEKLFFGSGTQLSVL.

J is TRBJ2-5 and V is TRBV28; D is possibly TRBD1 (5 bases). CDR1 and CDR2 (germline): MDHEN, SYDVKM. The V and J ends lost 5 bases and 5 bases respectively, with 9 bases between them. The length of the CDR3 is 12 residues. The CDR3 sequence is CASSQGSETQYF. The CDR3 DNA reads as TGTGCCAGCAGTCAGGGAAGTGAGACCCAGTACTTC.